The 6 T cell receptor beta chains given below trace back to one sample, sequenced in a study of blood T cell repertoires in COVID-19. The protocol was immunoSEQ multiplex PCR, while the TCRdb copy is restricted to in-frame clones and leaves out a portion. The data hold 65,000 to 85,000 clones, with around 90% observed a single time. The sample consisted of peripheral blood. The receptors originated from a human donor in a cohort sampled during active COVID-19.

The V gene is TRBV5-4, the J gene TRBJ1-1, with D tentatively TRBD1 (6 bases). Germline V gene sequence: CDR1 SGHNT, CDR2 YYREEE (reference sequence). V was trimmed by 1 base and J by 1 base, leaving 8 bases between them. The CDR3 has 14 residues. Written as DNA, the CDR3 is TGTGCCAGCAGCTTGACAGGGAGGAACACTGAAGCTTTCTTT. Protein: CASSLTGRNTEAFF. Full variable domain (rest looked up from reference TRBV5-4 and TRBJ1-1): ETGVTQSPTHLIKTRGQQVTLRCSSQSGHNTVSWYQQALGQGPQFIFQYYREEENGRGNFPPRFSGLQFPNYSSELNVNALELDDSALYLCASSLTGRNTEAFFGQGTRLTVV.

CDR3: CASSPTGVFTEAFF. Written as DNA, the CDR3 is TGTGCCAGCAGCCCGACAGGGGTCTTCACTGAAGCTTTCTTT. The V call is TRBV6-2 or TRBV6-3, the J call TRBJ1-1, with 8 bases that match TRBD1. The germline V gene encodes CDR1 MNHEY and CDR2 SVGEGT. This CDR3 spans 14 amino acids. V gave up 6 bases and J gave up 4 bases; unmatched junction bases: 7.

Points on this clone: The junction shows a germline mismatch at one end, possibly a read error. V and J are TRBV30 and TRBJ1-4; 10 nucleotides agree with TRBD1. The germline CDR1 and CDR2 sequences are GTSNPN and SVGIG (reference sequence). The CDR3 sequence is 15 residues long. In DNA form, the CDR3 reads TGCGCCTGGAGCCCACCCGGGACAGGGGTTGAAAAACTGTTTTTT. Its translation is CAWSPPGTGVEKLFF. The full variable domain, with the rest looked up from reference TRBV30 and TRBJ1-4, is SQTIHQWPATLVQPVGSPLSLECTVEGTSNPNLYWYRQAAGRGLQLLFYSVGIGQISSEVPQNLSASRPQDRQFILSSKKLLLSDSGFYLCAWSPPGTGVEKLFFGSGTQLSVL.

The chain uses TRBV13 and TRBJ2-1, with D maybe TRBD2 (5 bases). The CDR3 contains 16 residues. CDR1 and CDR2 from the germline V gene are PRHDT and FYEKMQ (reference sequence). V lost 0 bases to trimming and J lost 3 bases, with 12 bases between them. The CDR3 loop is CASSLGRSGVYNEQFF. In nucleotides, the CDR3 is TGTGCCAGCAGCTTAGGCCGAAGCGGCGTCTACAATGAGCAGTTCTTC.

The V and J genes are TRBV19 and TRBJ2-7, with 12 bases that match TRBD1. The CDR3 runs 15 residues. The J segment lost 9 bases and the V segment lost 5 bases, leaving 11 bases of the junction unmatched. From germline, CDR1 is LNHDA and CDR2 SQIVND (reference sequence). In DNA form, the CDR3 reads TGTGCCAGTAGTGCCTCCGGGACAGGGGGCGCTTGGCAGTACTTC. Its protein product is CASSASGTGGAWQYF.

This chain joins TRBV19 and TRBJ1-5; no clear D gene. This CDR3 is built from 18 residues. V was pared by 3 bases and J by 0 bases, with 18 bases between. The germline CDR1 and CDR2 sequences are LNHDA and SQIVND (reference sequence). The CDR3 nucleotides are TGTGCCAGTAGTATTTTCGTGGTCCCGGGTAATAGCAATCAGCCCCAGCATTTT. Its protein is CASSIFVVPGNSNQPQHF.